These T cell receptor beta chains were read from a single sample in a study of blood T cell repertoires in COVID-19. Here immunoSEQ multiplex PCR was the method, and the copy in TCRdb shows in-frame clones only, minus some. The sample holds fewer than 350,000 clones, roughly 85% seen once. What was sequenced was peripheral blood. The receptor source for this set is a human donor in a cohort sampled during active COVID-19. CDR3s include the opening cysteine and the closing phenylalanine or tryptophan. D genes are given only for firm matches. The size entry is marked missing in some rows and otherwise reads once, few, many or a size class.

-	TRBV6-4	TRBJ2-7	-	TGTGCCAGGAGTAACCGGGACTGGACCTACGAGCAGTACTTC	CARSNRDWTYEQYF
TRBD1	TRBV7-9	TRBJ1-2	-	TGTGCCAGCAGCCAGGGGGCGTACTATGGCTACACCTTC	CASSQGAYYGYTF
TRBD2	TRBV10-2	TRBJ2-5	-	TGCGCCAGCATGGGTCAAGCGGGGGCCCACCAAGAGACCCAGTACTTC	CASMGQAGAHQETQYF
TRBD1	TRBV19	TRBJ1-1	-	TGTGCCAGTAGTATGCGTCTCAGGGGGAGAAAGAACACTGAAGCTTTCTTT	CASSMRLRGRKNTEAFF
-	TRBV5-5	TRBJ2-7	-	TGTGCCAGCAGCTTGCTAGGGGGCGAGCAGTACTTC	CASSLLGGEQYF
-	TRBV21-1	TRBJ1-5	-	TGTGCCAGCAGCAAAGTAGGGGGTGATCAGCCCCAGCATTTT	CASSKVGGDQPQHF
TRBD1	TRBV19	TRBJ1-2	few	TGTGCTACCACCCCCGGGACAGTCGGGCATGGCTACACCTTC	CATTPGTVGHGYTF
-	TRBV6-5	TRBJ2-7	-	TGTGCCAGCAGTTATCCAGGAACACAGGGCGAGCAGTACTTC	CASSYPGTQGEQYF
TRBD1	TRBV19	TRBJ1-1	-	TGTGCCAGTAGTGGACGGGACAGGGGAAGGTCTGAAGCTTTCTTT	CASSGRDRGRSEAFF
TRBD1	TRBV19	TRBJ2-7	few	TGTGCCAGTAGTGGGGAGACAGGGGGCCTTTCCCTCGAGCAGTACTTC	CASSGETGGLSLEQYF
-	TRBV7-8	TRBJ1-2	-	TGTGCCAGCAAGTCGGGGGGCATTGAGGGTGGCTACACCTTC	CASKSGGIEGGYTF
-	TRBV9	TRBJ1-2	-	TGTGCCAGCAGCGTAACCGACAGTCCTAACTATGGCTACACCTTC	CASSVTDSPNYGYTF
-	TRBV27	TRBJ2-1	-	TGTGCCAGCAGTTTAAGGCAGGGGACCACCTACAATGAGCAGTTCTTC	CASSLRQGTTYNEQFF
-	TRBV11-2	TRBJ1-3	-	TGTGCCAGCAGCTACAACAGGGTACTCTCTGGAAACACCATATATTTT	CASSYNRVLSGNTIYF
-	TRBV9	TRBJ2-1	-	TGTGCCAGCAGCATGGGGGGGGCTGAGCAGTTCTTC	CASSMGGAEQFF
-	TRBV5-1	TRBJ1-1	-	TGCGCCAGCAGAATGGGGGGGAATGAAGCTTTCTTT	CASRMGGNEAFF
TRBD1	TRBV10-3	TRBJ1-5	-	TGTGCCATCAGTGAGGTTGGACAGGGAATCAATCAGCCCCAGCATTTT	CAISEVGQGINQPQHF
TRBD1	TRBV7-7	TRBJ2-5	-	TGTGCCAGCAGCTCCCAAACAGGGGGCGCGGAGACCCAGTACTTC	CASSSQTGGAETQYF